The following is a T cell receptor (beta chain) sequence with its context. Its antigen remains unknown. The entry originates in a study of beta chain features in type 1 diabetes. Study at large: The patients were much like the healthy donors in age, gender and cell yields. Points from the study as a whole: People with Type 1 diabetes carried modestly yet significantly shorter TCRB CDR3s in all four CD4+ subsets. PCR might favor shorter templates, but any such skew would affect patients and controls equally.

CD45RO/CCR7/CD25/CD127/CD95/CD27 staining was used to isolate CD4+ naive, central memory, regulatory and stem cell-like memory cells by sorting. Every isolated RNA sample was fully reverse transcribed, so sequencing captured expressed TCRB transcripts. Average read counts of stem cell-like memory T cell samples were about 1 million. Data came from immunoSEQ multiplex PCR; TCRdb stores just in-frame clones and leaves some out. The sample includes around 45,000 clones, 35% to 55% of them seen just once. The germline CDR1 and CDR2 sequences are GTSNPN and SVGIG (reference sequence). The CDR3 extends over 13 amino acids. The V gene lost 6 bases and the J gene lost 5 bases, with 16 bases spanning the gap.

This receptor was taken from a man younger than 40 with type 1 diabetes. The sequenced sample was stem cell memory CD4+ T cells from blood. J is TRBJ2-5 and V is TRBV30; D may be TRBD2 (6 bases). CDR3: CACPGLTGETQYF. The CDR3 nucleotides are TGTGCCTGCCCGGGACTCACGGGGGAGACCCAGTACTTC.